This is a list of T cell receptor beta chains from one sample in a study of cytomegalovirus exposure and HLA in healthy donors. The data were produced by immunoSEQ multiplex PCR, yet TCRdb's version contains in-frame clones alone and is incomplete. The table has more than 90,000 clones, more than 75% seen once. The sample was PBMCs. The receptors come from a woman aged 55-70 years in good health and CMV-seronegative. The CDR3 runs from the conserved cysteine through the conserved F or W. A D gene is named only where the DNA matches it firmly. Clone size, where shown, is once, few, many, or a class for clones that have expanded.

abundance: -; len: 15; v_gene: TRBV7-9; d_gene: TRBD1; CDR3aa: CASSSDLQGAQEQYF
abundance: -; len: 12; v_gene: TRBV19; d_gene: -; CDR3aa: CASSTRLTELFF
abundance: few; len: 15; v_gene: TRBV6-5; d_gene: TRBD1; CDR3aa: CASSFTTGGVTEAFF
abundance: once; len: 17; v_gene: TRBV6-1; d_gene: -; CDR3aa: CASSDYPSSISSYEQYF
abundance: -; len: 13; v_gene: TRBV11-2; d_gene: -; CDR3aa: CASFYRPTGELFF
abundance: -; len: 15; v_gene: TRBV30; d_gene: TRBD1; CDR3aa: CAWSKQGRRNSPLHF
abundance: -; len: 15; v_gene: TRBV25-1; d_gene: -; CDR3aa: CASSESGQNNSPLHF
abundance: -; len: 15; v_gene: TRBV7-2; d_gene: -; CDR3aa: CASSSTAGPEEPQHF
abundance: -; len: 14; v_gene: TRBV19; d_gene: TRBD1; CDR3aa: CASSIGDRRTEAFF
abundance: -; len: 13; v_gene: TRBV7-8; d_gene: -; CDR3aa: CASSRTENTEAFF
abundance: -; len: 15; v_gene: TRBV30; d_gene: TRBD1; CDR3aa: CAWTREQGALKGYTF
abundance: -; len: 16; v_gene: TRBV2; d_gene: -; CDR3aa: CASRTDRRVYSYEQYF
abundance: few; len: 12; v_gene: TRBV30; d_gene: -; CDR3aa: CAWSRPSDGYTF
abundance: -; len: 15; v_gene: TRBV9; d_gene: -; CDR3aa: CASSVGNRAIHEQYF
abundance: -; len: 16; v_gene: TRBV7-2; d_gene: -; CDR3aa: CASSLAGGTNNQPQHF
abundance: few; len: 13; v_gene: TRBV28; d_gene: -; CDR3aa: CASSLAGPYEQYF
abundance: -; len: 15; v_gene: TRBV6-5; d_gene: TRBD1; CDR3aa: CASSLTGGSGNTIYF
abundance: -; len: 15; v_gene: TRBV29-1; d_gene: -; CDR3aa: CSVEPGLNSYNEQFF
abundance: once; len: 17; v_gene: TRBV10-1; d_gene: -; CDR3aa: CASSIGRTAATFYEQYF
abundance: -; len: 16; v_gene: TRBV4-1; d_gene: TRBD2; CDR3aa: CASSQVSGRGGNIQYF
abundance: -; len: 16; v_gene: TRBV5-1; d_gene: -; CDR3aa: CASSLGGMELWETQYF
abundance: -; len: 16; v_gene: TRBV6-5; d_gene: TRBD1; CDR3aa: CASSYSQDRANTEAFF
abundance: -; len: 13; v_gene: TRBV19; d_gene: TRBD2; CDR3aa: CASRPAGVDPQFF
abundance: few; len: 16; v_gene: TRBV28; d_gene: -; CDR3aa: CASAPASGSISYEQYF
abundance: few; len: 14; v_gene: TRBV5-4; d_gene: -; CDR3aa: CASSLGQKNTEAFF
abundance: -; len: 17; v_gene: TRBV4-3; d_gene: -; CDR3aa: CASSQDLGDSLNYGYTF